These T cell receptor beta chains were read from a single sample in a study of T cell repertoires in ileal Crohn's disease. TCRdb keeps only in-frame clones here, not all; method: immunoSEQ multiplex PCR. The sample contains more than 60,000 clones, 85% to 90% of which appear only once. The specimen was ileal tissue. These receptors came from an adult with Crohn's disease. CDR3s include the opening cysteine and the closing phenylalanine or tryptophan. Fields, in order: V gene, clone size, D gene, J gene, CDR3 protein, CDR3 DNA. D genes are given only for firm matches. Clone size is stated in some rows and not others, as once, few, many or a class when expanded.

V: TRBV7-6; size: -; D: -; J: TRBJ2-1; CDR3: CASSRQGGLYNEQFF; DNA: TGTGCCAGCAGCCGACAGGGAGGTCTCTACAATGAGCAGTTCTTC
V: TRBV6-5; size: -; D: -; J: TRBJ2-3; CDR3: CASSSGGQSTDTQYF; DNA: TGTGCCAGCAGTTCCGGGGGACAGTCCACAGATACGCAGTATTTT
V: TRBV18; size: -; D: -; J: TRBJ1-1; CDR3: CASSPSSGNTEAFF; DNA: TGTGCCAGCTCACCTAGTTCGGGGAACACTGAAGCTTTCTTT
V: TRBV2; size: -; D: -; J: TRBJ1-1; CDR3: CASSDRGTEAFF; DNA: TGTGCCAGCAGTGACAGGGGCACTGAAGCTTTCTTT
V: TRBV6-5; size: once; D: -; J: TRBJ2-1; CDR3: CASSYGDTYNEQFF; DNA: TGTGCCAGCAGTTACGGGGACACCTACAATGAGCAGTTCTTC
V: TRBV11-1; size: once; D: -; J: TRBJ1-1; CDR3: CASSFKSGATEAFF; DNA: TGTGCCAGCAGCTTCAAGTCCGGAGCCACTGAAGCTTTCTTT
V: TRBV15; size: -; D: -; J: TRBJ1-6; CDR3: CATSIGQSSYNSPLHF; DNA: TGTGCCACCAGCATAGGACAGAGCTCCTATAATTCACCCCTCCACTTT
V: TRBV19; size: few; D: -; J: TRBJ2-3; CDR3: CASSITSLTDTQYF; DNA: TGTGCCAGTAGTATAACTTCCTTAACAGATACGCAGTATTTT
V: TRBV5-6; size: once; D: -; J: TRBJ2-5; CDR3: CASSLGGIETQYF; DNA: TGTGCCAGCAGCTTAGGAGGGATTGAGACCCAGTACTTC
V: TRBV9; size: -; D: -; J: TRBJ1-2; CDR3: CASSPTDSYGYTF; DNA: TGTGCCAGCAGCCCCACGGACAGCTATGGCTACACCTTC
V: TRBV5-4; size: -; D: TRBD1; J: TRBJ2-3; CDR3: CASSLTGADTQYF; DNA: TGTGCCAGCAGCTTGACAGGGGCAGATACGCAGTATTTT
V: TRBV9; size: -; D: -; J: TRBJ2-1; CDR3: CASSESLGVEQFF; DNA: TGTGCCAGCAGCGAATCGTTAGGGGTCGAGCAGTTCTTC
V: TRBV2; size: -; D: -; J: TRBJ1-2; CDR3: CASSVMTDYGYTF; DNA: TGTGCCAGCTCTGTGATGACAGACTATGGCTACACCTTC
V: TRBV11-2; size: -; D: TRBD1; J: TRBJ1-2; CDR3: CASSSTGRYGYTF; DNA: TGTGCCAGCAGCTCGACAGGGCGGTATGGCTACACCTTC
V: TRBV6-5; size: -; D: -; J: TRBJ1-5; CDR3: CASRVTGLSNQPQHF; DNA: TGTGCCAGCAGAGTCACAGGGCTTAGCAATCAGCCCCAGCATTTT
V: TRBV5-6; size: -; D: TRBD1; J: TRBJ1-2; CDR3: CASSLNADRGLGGYTF; DNA: TGTGCCAGCAGCTTAAACGCCGACAGGGGGCTAGGAGGCTACACCTTC
V: TRBV29-1; size: -; D: TRBD1; J: TRBJ1-6; CDR3: CSVADRGNSPLHF; DNA: TGCAGCGTCGCCGACAGGGGTAATTCACCCCTCCACTTT
V: TRBV5-6; size: -; D: TRBD1; J: TRBJ2-6; CDR3: CASSLDRGRLPSGANVLTF; DNA: TGTGCCAGCAGCTTAGACAGGGGGCGCCTGCCCTCTGGGGCCAACGTCCTGACTTTC
V: TRBV7-9; size: -; D: -; J: TRBJ2-3; CDR3: CASSLVPSTDTQYF; DNA: TGTGCCAGCAGCTTAGTTCCATCCACAGATACGCAGTATTTT
V: TRBV19; size: -; D: TRBD1; J: TRBJ2-5; CDR3: CASSIVGEDRGQETQYF; DNA: TGTGCCAGTAGTATAGTTGGGGAGGACAGGGGCCAAGAGACCCAGTACTTC
V: TRBV27; size: -; D: -; J: TRBJ1-1; CDR3: CASSTLTGEAFF; DNA: TGTGCCAGCAGTACTTTAACAGGGGAAGCTTTCTTT
V: TRBV29-1; size: -; D: -; J: TRBJ2-2; CDR3: CSVDFPGTGELFF; DNA: TGCAGCGTTGATTTCCCGGGCACCGGGGAGCTGTTTTTT
V: TRBV6-4; size: once; D: TRBD1; J: TRBJ1-2; CDR3: CASRPGQKYGYTF; DNA: TGTGCCAGCAGACCGGGACAGAAATATGGCTACACCTTC
V: TRBV25-1; size: -; D: TRBD2; J: TRBJ2-5; CDR3: CASSEYIGGRALSYTQYF; DNA: TGTGCCAGCAGTGAATATATTGGCGGGAGGGCCTTGTCCTATACCCAGTACTTC
V: TRBV18; size: -; D: TRBD1; J: TRBJ2-7; CDR3: CASSPGTGTREQYF; DNA: TGTGCCAGCTCACCCGGGACAGGGACGAGGGAGCAGTACTTC
V: TRBV5-1; size: -; D: -; J: TRBJ2-3; CDR3: CASSVGGPTDTQYF; DNA: TGCGCCAGCAGTGTAGGAGGGCCCACAGATACGCAGTATTTT
V: TRBV7-6; size: once; D: -; J: TRBJ2-1; CDR3: CASSQSARVYSYNEQFF; DNA: TGTGCCAGCAGCCAATCGGCACGGGTCTACTCCTACAATGAGCAGTTCTTC
V: TRBV9; size: -; D: -; J: TRBJ2-7; CDR3: CASSISIPGPGGSSYEQYF; DNA: TGTGCCAGCAGCATTTCGATCCCGGGTCCGGGGGGCAGCTCCTACGAGCAGTACTTC
V: TRBV11-3; size: -; D: -; J: TRBJ2-3; CDR3: CATALASTDTQYF; DNA: TGTGCCACCGCGCTAGCTAGCACAGATACGCAGTATTTT
V: TRBV9; size: -; D: -; J: TRBJ2-5; CDR3: CASSVDTVQETQYF; DNA: TGTGCCAGCAGCGTAGACACAGTCCAAGAGACCCAGTACTTC
V: TRBV27; size: once; D: -; J: TRBJ2-1; CDR3: CASSFQKTYNEQFF; DNA: TGTGCCAGCAGTTTCCAGAAGACTTACAATGAGCAGTTCTTC
V: TRBV29-1; size: -; D: TRBD2; J: TRBJ2-7; CDR3: CSVSPGLAGWEQYF; DNA: TGCAGCGTTTCCCCGGGACTAGCGGGATGGGAGCAGTACTTC
V: TRBV30; size: once; D: -; J: TRBJ2-2; CDR3: CAWRVRGWGLF; DNA: TGTGCCTGGAGGGTTAGAGGTTGGGGGCTATTT
V: TRBV12-5; size: -; D: TRBD1; J: TRBJ1-5; CDR3: CASGSPGGRQPQHF; DNA: TGTGCTAGTGGTTCCCCAGGGGGCCGACAGCCCCAGCATTTT
V: TRBV2; size: -; D: TRBD1; J: TRBJ2-1; CDR3: CASTRTGPVGNEQFF; DNA: TGTGCCAGCACTCGGACAGGGCCAGTCGGCAATGAGCAGTTCTTC
V: TRBV5-1; size: once; D: -; J: TRBJ2-5; CDR3: CASSLARLPGRETQYF; DNA: TGCGCCAGCAGCTTGGCCCGTCTCCCAGGCCGGGAGACCCAGTACTTC
V: TRBV5-4; size: -; D: -; J: TRBJ2-2; CDR3: CASSLGTLNTGELFF; DNA: TGTGCCAGCAGCCTCGGGACTCTAAACACCGGGGAGCTGTTTTTT
V: TRBV5-6; size: -; D: TRBD1; J: TRBJ1-2; CDR3: CASSTGANYGYTF; DNA: TGTGCCAGCAGCACAGGGGCTAACTATGGCTACACCTTC
V: TRBV9; size: -; D: -; J: TRBJ1-1; CDR3: CASSVTGATPIEAFF; DNA: TGTGCCAGCAGCGTAACAGGCGCCACCCCAATTGAAGCTTTCTTT
V: TRBV11-2; size: -; D: -; J: TRBJ2-7; CDR3: CASSQGLAAAYEQYF; DNA: TGTGCCAGCAGCCAGGGGTTAGCAGCCGCATACGAGCAGTACTTC
V: TRBV11-3; size: -; D: -; J: TRBJ2-3; CDR3: CASSSLGASTDTQYF; DNA: TGTGCCAGCAGCTCCTTGGGCGCTAGCACAGATACGCAGTATTTT
V: TRBV19; size: -; D: -; J: TRBJ2-7; CDR3: CASSDNSRQYF; DNA: TGTGCCAGTAGCGACAACTCGAGGCAGTACTTC
V: TRBV29-1; size: -; D: -; J: TRBJ2-1; CDR3: CSALTRVSRQGGNEQFF; DNA: TGCAGCGCACTCACCCGGGTCAGCCGACAAGGAGGAAATGAGCAGTTCTTC
V: TRBV15; size: once; D: -; J: TRBJ2-1; CDR3: CATFSRMRSRGGVEQFF; DNA: TGTGCCACCTTCTCGAGAATGCGGTCTAGGGGCGGGGTGGAGCAGTTCTTC
V: TRBV19; size: -; D: TRBD1; J: TRBJ2-7; CDR3: CASSTPGQGVYEQYF; DNA: TGTGCCAGTAGTACCCCGGGACAGGGGGTCTACGAGCAGTACTTC
V: TRBV29-1; size: -; D: TRBD1; J: TRBJ2-5; CDR3: CSVDRDRGPETQYF; DNA: TGCAGCGTTGATCGAGACAGGGGGCCGGAGACCCAGTACTTC
V: TRBV4-2; size: few; D: -; J: TRBJ1-2; CDR3: CASSQPGANYGYTF; DNA: TGTGCCAGCAGCCAACCGGGGGCTAACTATGGCTACACCTTC
V: TRBV7-2; size: -; D: TRBD2; J: TRBJ2-7; CDR3: CASSLVGTSVDEQYF; DNA: TGTGCCAGCAGCTTAGTGGGGACTAGCGTCGACGAGCAGTACTTC
V: TRBV11-3; size: -; D: TRBD1; J: TRBJ2-1; CDR3: CASSFSTGTGFYNEQFF; DNA: TGTGCCAGCAGCTTCTCTACTGGGACAGGCTTCTACAATGAGCAGTTCTTC
V: TRBV14; size: -; D: -; J: TRBJ2-1; CDR3: CASSQVASNEQFF; DNA: TGTGCCAGCAGCCAAGTAGCTTCCAATGAGCAGTTCTTC
V: TRBV5-6; size: -; D: -; J: TRBJ1-6; CDR3: CASSRGTMNRSPLHF; DNA: TGTGCCAGCAGCCGTGGGACAATGAATAGATCACCCCTCCACTTT
V: TRBV27; size: few; D: -; J: TRBJ1-6; CDR3: CASRGAGDSPLHF; DNA: TGTGCCAGCAGGGGGGCAGGGGATTCACCCCTCCACTTT
V: TRBV9; size: -; D: -; J: TRBJ2-2; CDR3: CASSVAVNTGELFF; DNA: TGTGCCAGCAGCGTAGCGGTGAACACCGGGGAGCTGTTTTTT
V: TRBV11-1; size: -; D: -; J: TRBJ1-2; CDR3: CASSLAQIGNYGYTF; DNA: TGTGCCAGCAGCTTAGCTCAGATTGGTAACTATGGCTACACCTTC
V: TRBV19; size: -; D: TRBD1; J: TRBJ1-5; CDR3: CASSILRDRGDQPQHF; DNA: TGTGCCAGTAGTATCCTCCGGGACAGGGGGGATCAGCCCCAGCATTTT
V: TRBV6-5; size: -; D: -; J: TRBJ1-1; CDR3: CASSYVIGGNTEAFF; DNA: TGTGCCAGCAGTTACGTAATCGGGGGGAACACTGAAGCTTTCTTT
V: TRBV7-6; size: -; D: TRBD2; J: TRBJ2-7; CDR3: CASSRGAGTYEQYF; DNA: TGTGCCAGCAGCCGAGGAGCGGGAACCTACGAGCAGTACTTC
V: TRBV5-1; size: -; D: -; J: TRBJ1-4; CDR3: CASSLEPPNEKLFF; DNA: TGCGCCAGCAGCTTGGAGCCACCGAATGAAAAACTGTTTTTT